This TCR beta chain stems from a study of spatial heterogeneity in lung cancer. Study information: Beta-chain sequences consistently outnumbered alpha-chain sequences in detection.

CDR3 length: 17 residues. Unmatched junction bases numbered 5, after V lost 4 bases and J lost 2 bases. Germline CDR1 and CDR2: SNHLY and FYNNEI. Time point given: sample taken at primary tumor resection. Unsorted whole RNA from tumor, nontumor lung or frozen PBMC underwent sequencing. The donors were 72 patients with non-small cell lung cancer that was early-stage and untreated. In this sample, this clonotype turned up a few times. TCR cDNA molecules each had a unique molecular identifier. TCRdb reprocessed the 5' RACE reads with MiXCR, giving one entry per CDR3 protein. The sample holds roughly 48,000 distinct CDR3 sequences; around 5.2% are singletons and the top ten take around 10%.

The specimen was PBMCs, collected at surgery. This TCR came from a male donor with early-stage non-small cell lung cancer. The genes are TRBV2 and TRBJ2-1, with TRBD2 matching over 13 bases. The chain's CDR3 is CASSAGLAGAAYNEQFF. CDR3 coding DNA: TGTGCCAGCAGTGCTGGACTAGCGGGAGCGGCCTACAATGAGCAGTTCTTC.